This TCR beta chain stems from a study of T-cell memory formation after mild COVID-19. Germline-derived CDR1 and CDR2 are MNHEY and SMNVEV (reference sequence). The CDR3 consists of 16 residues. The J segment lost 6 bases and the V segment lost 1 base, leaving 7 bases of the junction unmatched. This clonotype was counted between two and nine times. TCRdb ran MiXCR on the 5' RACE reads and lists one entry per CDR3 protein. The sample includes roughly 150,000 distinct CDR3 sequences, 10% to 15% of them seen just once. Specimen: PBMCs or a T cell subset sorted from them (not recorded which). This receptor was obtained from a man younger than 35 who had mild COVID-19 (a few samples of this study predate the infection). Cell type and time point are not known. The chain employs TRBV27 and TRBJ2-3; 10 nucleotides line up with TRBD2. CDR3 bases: TGTGCCAGCAGTTTATGGTTAGCGGGGGGTCGGGATACGCAGTATTTT. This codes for CASSLWLAGGRDTQYF.